This TCR beta chain was sequenced in a study of T cell changes during pregnancy in multiple sclerosis. Looked up from germline, CDR1 is LNHNV and CDR2 is YYDKDF (reference sequence). Trimming left V 0 bases short and J 9 bases short, with 12 bases between. The CDR3 is 14 residues long. Profiling relied on immunoSEQ multiplex PCR, and the TCRdb table lists in-frame clones only, not all of them. The table shows about 45,000 clones, with around 90% occurring only once. This sequence joins TRBV15 and TRBJ2-1, with D perhaps TRBD2 (5 bases). Source: CD8+ T cells from peripheral blood mononuclear cells, taken in the second trimester of pregnancy. This TCR was recovered from a female donor with multiple sclerosis, enrolled in a pregnancy study. The CDR3: CATSREGIASEQFF. The CDR3 nucleotides are TGTGCCACCAGCAGAGAGGGGATAGCGAGTGAGCAGTTCTTC. Looking up the rest from reference TRBV15 and TRBJ2-1 gives the full variable domain: DAMVIQNPRYQVTQFGKPVTLSCSQTLNHNVMYWYQQKSSQAPKLLFHYYDKDFNNEADTPDNFQSRRPNTSFCFLDIRSPGLGDTAMYLCATSREGIASEQFFGPGTRLTVL.